What follows are 10 T cell receptor beta chains derived from one specimen sequenced in a study of T cell repertoires in cytomegalovirus infection. Antigen specificity for these receptors is unknown. From the reads, TCRdb called clonotypes with MiXCR, one entry per CDR3 protein. The sample consists of around 710,000 distinct CDR3 sequences, roughly 29% of them appearing once. Sequencing used cultured CD8+ T cells from PBMCs, obtained from culture after CMV antigen stimulation. The receptors come from a human donor in good health (CMV status not recorded). Some clones in this sample may be carry-over from other donors' samples.

This clonotype was seen a few times. CDR3 sequence (DNA): TGTGCCAGCAGTTTAGCCGACAGTTCCGAGCAGTACTTC. It translates to CASSLADSSEQYF. The gene calls are TRBV12-3 or TRBV12-4 and TRBJ2-7, with D perhaps TRBD1 (5 bases). The V end was cut by 0 bases, the J end by 6 bases, with 9 bases between. The CDR3 length is 13 residues.

This clonotype was seen many times. This CDR3 reads CASSDLVHSLTQYF. The CDR3 DNA reads as TGTGCCAGCAGTGACCTAGTACATTCGTTAACGCAGTATTTT. The V and J genes are TRBV6-1 and TRBJ2-3; no firm D call. This CDR3 comprises 14 residues. CDR1 and CDR2 (germline): MNHNS, SASEGT. With 3 bases removed from V and 9 bases from J, the gap between germline ends came to 16 bases.

This sequence joins TRBV29-1 and TRBJ2-1, with 7 bases fitting TRBD2. Germline lookup yields CDR1 SQVTM and CDR2 ANQGSEA. The CDR3 runs to 14 residues. Germline trimming cut 6 bases from V and 3 bases from J; bases unmatched to any gene: 8. As DNA, the CDR3 is TGCAGCGTCCAATCGGGGGGTCTCTACAATGAGCAGTTCTTC. Translated: CSVQSGGLYNEQFF.

This clonotype was seen more than once but under ten times. The rearrangement uses TRBV6-2 or TRBV6-3 and TRBJ2-7; D gene ambiguous. The CDR3 covers 14 residues. V gave up 3 bases and J gave up 3 bases, with 12 bases separating them. Germline CDR1 reads MNHEY; CDR2 reads SVGEGT. CDR3 DNA: TGTGCCAGCAGTTATGGGAACACTTACTACGAGCAGTACGTC. Its translation is CASSYGNTYYEQYV.

This chain joins TRBV7-9 and TRBJ2-3; D perhaps matches TRBD1 (6 bases). Germline loops: CDR1 SEHNR, CDR2 FQNEAQ (reference sequence). Deletions cut 10 bases from V and 4 bases from J, with 18 bases between. The CDR3 loop spans 14 amino acids. In DNA, the CDR3 is TGTGCCACCCGGACAGTCACCCCGTCAGATACGCAGTATTTT. Its protein product is CATRTVTPSDTQYF. Full variable domain (rest looked up from reference TRBV7-9 and TRBJ2-3): DTGVSQNPRHKITKRGQNVTFRCDPISEHNRLYWYRQTLGQGPEFLTYFQNEAQLEKSRLLSDRFSAERPKGSFSTLEIQRTEQGDSAMYLCATRTVTPSDTQYFGPGTRLTVL.

The chain uses TRBV12-3 or TRBV12-4 and TRBJ1-1; D is unclear. Trimming removed 6 bases at V and 4 bases at J, with 15 bases between. The CDR3 has 14 amino acids. The CDR3 bases are TGTGCCAGCAGCCCTTTGAGGCTCGGCACTGAAGCTTTCTTT. This gives the protein CASSPLRLGTEAFF.

This clonotype was picked up a small number of times. The chain has TRBV6-5 and TRBJ1-5, with D hard to call. The CDR3 is 13 amino acids. From germline, CDR1 is MNHEY and CDR2 SVGAGI. V lost 4 bases and J 3 bases, leaving 7 bases between the germline ends. The CDR3 sequence: CASSFASNQPQHF. CDR3 bases: TGTGCCAGCAGTTTCGCCTCCAATCAGCCCCAGCATTTT.

The CDR3 nucleotides read TGTGCCAGCAGTTTGACCCCCCCGGGGGAGCAGTACTTC. Its protein is CASSLTPPGEQYF. The J gene is TRBJ2-7, the V gene TRBV27; the D gene is possibly TRBD2 (5 bases). From germline, CDR1 is MNHEY and CDR2 SMNVEV (reference sequence). The CDR3 runs 13 residues. V was shortened by 3 bases and J by 7 bases, with 13 bases between the two germline ends.

There are a few counts of this clonotype. The CDR3 loop reads CASSRQGGGDIQYF. The CDR3, as DNA: TGTGCCAGCAGCCGACAGGGCGGGGGAGACATTCAGTACTTC. The chain recombines TRBV7-8 with TRBJ2-4, with D perhaps assigned TRBD1 or TRBD2 (7 bases each). The CDR3 spans 14 residues. CDR1 and CDR2 from the germline V gene are SGHVS and FQNEAQ. Trimming cost V 5 bases and J 8 bases, with 16 bases left between them. Supplemented by reference TRBV7-8 and TRBJ2-4, the full variable domain reads GAGVSQSPRYKVAKRGQDVALRCDPISGHVSLFWYQQALGQGPEFLTYFQNEAQLDKSGLPSDRFFAERPEGSVSTLKIQRTQQEDSAVYLCASSRQGGGDIQYFGAGTRLSVL.

V and J are TRBV2 and TRBJ1-1; 9 positions match TRBD1. V was pared by 6 bases and J by 0 bases, with 8 bases of the junction left unmatched. Germline CDR1 reads SNHLY; CDR2 reads FYNNEI. The CDR3 extends over 16 amino acids. The CDR3: CASSAGQGDMNTEAFF. The CDR3 coding sequence is TGTGCCAGCAGCGCGGGACAGGGAGACATGAACACTGAAGCTTTCTTT.